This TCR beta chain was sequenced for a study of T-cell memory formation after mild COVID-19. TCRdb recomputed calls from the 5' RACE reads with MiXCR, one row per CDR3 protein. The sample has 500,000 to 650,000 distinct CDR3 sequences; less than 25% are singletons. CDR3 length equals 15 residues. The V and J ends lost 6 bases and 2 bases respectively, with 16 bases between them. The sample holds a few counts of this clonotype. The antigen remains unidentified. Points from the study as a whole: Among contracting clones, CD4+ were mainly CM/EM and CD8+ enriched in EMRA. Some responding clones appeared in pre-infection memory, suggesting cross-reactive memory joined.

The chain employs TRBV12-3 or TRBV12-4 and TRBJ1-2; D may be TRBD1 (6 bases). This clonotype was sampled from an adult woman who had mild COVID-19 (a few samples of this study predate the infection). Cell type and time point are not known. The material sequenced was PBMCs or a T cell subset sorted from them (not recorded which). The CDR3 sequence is CASSSGGLLNYGYTF. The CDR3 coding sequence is TGTGCCAGCAGCTCCGGGGGGCTGTTGAACTATGGCTACACCTTC.